These 13 T cell receptor beta chains were sequenced from one sample in a study of blood T cell repertoires in COVID-19. Only in-frame clones appear in the TCRdb table, and some are missing; sequencing was by immunoSEQ multiplex PCR. This sample has just under 350,000 clones; more than 70% occur once, and the top ten carry just under 3%. Sequencing was performed on peripheral blood. Receptor source: a man aged 30 to 39 with active or convalescent COVID-19.

This CDR3 reads CASSSLSGLAGGRAEQFF. The CDR3 DNA reads TGTGCCAGCAGCTCTCTATCTGGACTAGCGGGGGGGAGGGCTGAGCAGTTCTTC. This chain joins TRBV7-2 and TRBJ2-1; 15 bases are a match to TRBD2. The V gene end was trimmed by 4 bases and the J gene end by 9 bases; junction bases not matched to a gene: 13. CDR3 length equals 18 residues. Germline V gives CDR1 SGHTA, CDR2 FQGNSA.

The gene calls are TRBV7-3 and TRBJ1-1, with 9 bases identical to TRBD1. CDR3 length: 19 residues. Germline V gives CDR1 SGHTA, CDR2 FQGTGA. Trimming took 1 base from V and 1 from J; bases not matched to a gene: 13. The CDR3 DNA is TGTGCCAGCAGCTTAAGGAGGTGGGAACAGGGGGCGGGGAACACTGAAGCTTTCTTT. This sequence encodes CASSLRRWEQGAGNTEAFF.

This rearrangement joins TRBV3-1 (or the pseudogene TRBV3-2) to TRBJ2-1, with D possibly TRBD1 on 6 matching bases. V was trimmed by 1 base and J by 0 bases, leaving 13 bases between them. Germline assignment: CDR1 LGHDT and CDR2 YNNKEL (reference sequence). The CDR3 sequence is 17 residues long. The CDR3 protein is CASSQGGRISSYNEQFF. DNA for the CDR3: TGTGCCAGCAGCCAAGGGGGGCGCATTAGCTCCTACAATGAGCAGTTCTTC.

As concerns this clone: At the DNA level, this CDR3 is encoded by other sequences in the same sample as well. The chain links TRBV18 to TRBJ2-3, with 7 nucleotides matching TRBD1. The CDR3 is 14 amino acids. CDR1 KGHSH and CDR2 LQKENI come from the germline V gene. J gave up 1 base and V 3 bases, and 1 base lay outside the gene matches. In DNA form, the CDR3 reads TGTGCCAGCTCACCCGACAGGGGCACAGATACGCAGTATTTT. Its protein product is CASSPDRGTDTQYF. The whole variable domain, remainder taken from reference TRBV18 and TRBJ2-3, is NAGVMQNPRHLVRRRGQEARLRCSPMKGHSHVYWYRQLPEEGLKFMVYLQKENIIDESGMPKERFSAEFPKEGPSILRIQQVVRGDSAAYFCASSPDRGTDTQYFGPGTRLTVL.

J is TRBJ2-3 and V is TRBV6-1; 7 bases are shared with TRBD1. The ends lost 4 bases at V and 3 bases at J; junction bases unmatched: 10. Germline CDR1 MNHNS, CDR2 SASEGT. The CDR3 sequence is 16 residues long. The CDR3 reads CASSAFPTGRTDTQYF. The CDR3 DNA reads as TGTGCCAGCAGTGCCTTCCCGACAGGGAGAACAGATACGCAGTATTTT.

The chain links TRBV24-1 to TRBJ1-2, with TRBD1 identical over 7 bases. The CDR3 extends over 14 amino acids. Looked up from germline, CDR1 is KGHDR and CDR2 is SFDVKD. Trimming cost V 3 bases and J 6 bases; bases outside gene matches: 6. Here the CDR3 reads CATSDPGTVNGYTF. CDR3 bases: TGTGCCACCAGTGATCCCGGGACAGTCAATGGCTACACCTTC.

The chain employs TRBV24-1 and TRBJ2-1, with D maybe TRBD1 (5 bases). The CDR3 runs 13 residues. V lost 0 bases to trimming and J lost 8 bases, with 7 bases between them. Germline V gives CDR1 KGHDR, CDR2 SFDVKD. Here the CDR3 DNA reads TGTGCCACCAGTGATTTGGACAGTTATGAGCAGTTCTTC. Translation gives CATSDLDSYEQFF.

This chain uses TRBV21-1 with TRBJ2-5; the D call TRBD1 from the table was never checked on the DNA. TRBV21-1 is a listed pseudogene. This CDR3 comprises 14 residues. The CDR3 region has the DNA TGTGCCAGCAGCCGCCAGGGCGCAAAAGAGACCCAGTACTTC. It encodes CASSRQGAKETQYF.

V usage is TRBV7-8 and J usage is TRBJ2-7; 10 bases fit TRBD2. CDR3 length: 17 amino acids. V gave up 0 bases and J gave up 3 bases; unmatched junction bases: 8. Germline V CDR1 and CDR2: SGHVS, FQNEAQ. CDR3: CASSLAALAGAGYEQYF. The DNA for the CDR3 is TGTGCCAGCAGCTTAGCCGCGCTAGCGGGAGCCGGCTACGAGCAGTACTTC.

This clone occurred once. CDR3 sequence (DNA): TGTGCCAGCAGTGAGTCCAGGGTGAGGCCCCAGCATTTT. It is translated as CASSESRVRPQHF. V and J are TRBV2 and TRBJ1-5, with D possibly TRBD1 on 5 matching bases. CDR1 SNHLY and CDR2 FYNNEI come from the germline V gene. V shed 3 bases and J shed 9 bases, with 12 bases lying between them. There are 13 residues in the CDR3.

The chain links TRBV21-1 to TRBJ1-2; the D call TRBD1 from the table was never checked on the DNA. TRBV21-1 corresponds to a pseudogene. The CDR3 runs to 12 residues. The CDR3 sequence: CAGDSSNYGYTF. In DNA form, the CDR3 reads TGTGCCGGAGACAGTTCTAACTATGGCTACACCTTC.

This clone appeared a single time. This chain uses TRBV6-4 with TRBJ2-3, with 7 bases fitting TRBD1. V dropped 6 bases and J dropped 4; count of bases not matched to a gene: 7. Germline V gene lookup returns CDR1 MRHNA and CDR2 SNTAGT. The CDR3 sequence is 14 residues long. CDR3 loop: CASSQLTGSDTQYF. CDR3 bases: TGTGCCAGCAGCCAGTTGACAGGGTCAGATACGCAGTATTTT.

The chain joins TRBV9 to TRBJ2-2, with a tentative D call TRBD2 (6 bases). With 0 bases removed from V and 0 bases from J, the gap between germline ends came to 9 bases. The CDR3 is made up of 16 amino acids. CDR1 is SGDLS, CDR2 YYNGEE, per germline. CDR3 protein: CASSVVDYTNTGELFF. CDR3 sequence (DNA): TGTGCCAGCAGCGTAGTGGACTACACGAACACCGGGGAGCTGTTTTTT.